This T cell receptor beta chain was identified during a study of cytomegalovirus exposure and HLA in healthy donors. When sampled, the donors appeared nominally healthy, though they likely had unrecorded immune exposures. The PCR contained 60 Vbeta and 13 Jbeta primers. This table comes from immunoSEQ multiplex PCR, and its TCRdb copy is limited to in-frame clones, with some not included. The sample holds about 160,000 clones; roughly 80% are singletons and the top ten take about 1.6%. The sample was PBMCs. This receptor was taken from a girl under 18 in good health and CMV-seropositive.

CDR3: CASSEQGAGTEAFF. The CDR3 DNA is TGTGCCAGCAGCGAACAGGGGGCGGGCACTGAAGCTTTCTTT. The rearrangement joins TRBV2 to TRBJ1-1; TRBD1 matches at 9 bases. The CDR3 runs to 14 residues. Germline CDR1 reads SNHLY; CDR2 reads FYNNEI. The ends lost 6 bases at V and 4 bases at J; junction bases unmatched: 6.